The clone carrying this T cell receptor beta chain occurred a few times. The antigen is unknown. The sample belongs to a study of neoadjuvant anti-PD-1 for oral cavity cancer. The overall study: Nivolumab at 3 mg/kg was mostly given biweekly, three to four doses, pre-surgery. Study conclusions and caveats: Pretreatment Treg/Th17 ratio correlated inversely with post-treatment tumor clonality.

This CDR3 has 15 amino acids. Germline loops: CDR1 MDHEN, CDR2 SYDVKM. The V segment lost 8 bases and the J segment 5 bases; nucleotides outside the gene matches: 10. Clones were read by immunoSEQ multiplex PCR, and TCRdb kept only the in-frame ones, dropping some. Of 15,000 or so clones in the sample, over 65% are singletons; the top ten hold over 2%. The source is a person aged 40 to 85 with oral cavity squamous cell carcinoma. V usage is TRBV28 and J usage is TRBJ2-1, with TRBD2 matching over 9 bases. Sequencing was performed on PBMCs, taken before nivolumab (anti-PD-1) treatment. The CDR3 spells CASRSQAGGNNEQFF. In DNA, the CDR3 is TGTGCCAGCCGTTCCCAAGCGGGAGGTAACAATGAGCAGTTCTTC.